A single sample gave rise to the 18 T cell receptor beta chains below, sequenced in a study of shared clonotypes between healthy human individuals. Sequenced by immunoSEQ multiplex PCR; TCRdb stores in-frame clones only, minus some. The sample gives under 1,100,000 clones, 60% to 80% of which show up once; around 1.4% is in the top ten. The sample taken for sequencing was memory CD4+ T cells sorted from blood. Documented subset: CD45RA-negative fraction. Receptors were obtained from a man younger than 35 in good health.

The chain joins TRBV29-1 to TRBJ1-1, with D possibly TRBD1 on 6 matching bases. Per germline, CDR1 SQVTM and CDR2 ANQGSEA. Between the trimmed V and J ends, which lost 7 bases and 2 bases, there was a span of 14 bases. The CDR3 is made up of 13 amino acids. The DNA for the CDR3 is TGCAGCGCTACGACAGGAGGCAACACTGAAGCTTTCTTT. It is translated as CSATTGGNTEAFF.

V usage is TRBV6-5 and J usage is TRBJ1-2; 12 nucleotides match TRBD1. The CDR3 is 15 residues long. The J segment lost 6 bases and the V segment lost 6 bases, leaving 8 bases of the junction unmatched. Germline V gene data show CDR1 as MNHEY and CDR2 as SVGAGI. The CDR3 reads CASSSGTGGLDGYTF. CDR3 nucleotide sequence: TGTGCCAGCAGCTCCGGGACAGGGGGCTTGGATGGCTACACCTTC.

This chain connects TRBV15 to TRBJ2-5; tentatively, D is TRBD1 or TRBD2 (5 bases each). Germline V gene lookup returns CDR1 LNHNV and CDR2 YYDKDF (reference sequence). With 3 bases removed from V and 2 bases from J, the gap between germline ends came to 10 bases. The CDR3 length is 14 residues. CDR3 loop: CATSRSGPQETQYF. The DNA of the CDR3 is TGTGCCACCAGCAGGTCGGGGCCGCAAGAGACCCAGTACTTC.

V and J are TRBV6-6 and TRBJ2-3; 7 bases map to TRBD1. CDR3 size: 15 residues. Trimming removed 0 bases from V and 4 bases from J; junction bases left unmatched: 4. CDR1 MNHNY and CDR2 SVGAGI come from the germline V gene (reference sequence). For the CDR3, the DNA is TGTGCCAGCAGTTACTCCGACAGGGAGTCAGATACGCAGTATTTT. This codes for CASSYSDRESDTQYF.

This clone was counted between two and nine times. The chain is built from TRBV6-5 and TRBJ2-2; 9 positions match TRBD2. Germline-derived CDR1 and CDR2 are MNHEY and SVGAGI. The trim removed 4 bases at V and 1 base at J, leaving 4 bases unmatched. The CDR3 is made up of 16 amino acids. Here the CDR3 reads CASSFQRGVNTGELFF. Here the CDR3 DNA reads TGTGCCAGCAGTTTCCAGCGGGGGGTGAACACCGGGGAGCTGTTTTTT.

This chain uses TRBV19 with TRBJ1-5; TRBD1 is a possible D gene (6 bases). Germline CDR1 reads LNHDA; CDR2 reads SQIVND (reference sequence). V lost 5 bases and J lost 4, with 6 bases in between. There are 12 residues in the CDR3. The DNA of the CDR3 is TGTGCCAGTAGTCAGGGGAATCAGCCCCAGCATTTT. Amino acid sequence: CASSQGNQPQHF.

This clone was picked up a small number of times. The chain joins TRBV29-1 to TRBJ1-1; 7 bases line up with TRBD1. The CDR3 is made up of 11 amino acids. Germline loops: CDR1 SQVTM, CDR2 ANQGSEA. Losses at the gene ends were 4 bases for V and 7 bases for J; bases not matched to a gene: 3. The CDR3 DNA reads as TGCAGCGTTGCAGGGGGGGTTGAAGCTTTCTTT. Protein product: CSVAGGVEAFF.

This clone was picked up a small number of times. The V call is TRBV28, the J call TRBJ1-5; no firm D call. Germline loops: CDR1 MDHEN, CDR2 SYDVKM. This CDR3 has 14 residues. V dropped 4 bases and J dropped 4 bases, with 11 bases sitting between them. The DNA of the CDR3 is TGTGCCAGCAGTTGGGCCTCGGGGAATCAGCCCCAGCATTTT. Translation gives CASSWASGNQPQHF. Variable domain in full (rest from reference TRBV28 and TRBJ1-5): DVKVTQSSRYLVKRTGEKVFLECVQDMDHENMFWYRQDPGLGLRLIYFSYDVKMKEKGDIPEGYSVSREKKERFSLILESASTNQTSMYLCASSWASGNQPQHFGDGTRLSIL.

This chain connects TRBV18 to TRBJ1-2; a possible D gene is TRBD1 (5 bases). V was pared by 0 bases and J by 8 bases, with 16 bases between. This CDR3 contains 15 residues. Germline CDR1 is KGHSH and CDR2 is LQKENI. DNA for the CDR3: TGTGCCAGCTCACCACCCGAAGGGGAAAATCGAGGCTACACCTTC. The encoded protein is CASSPPEGENRGYTF.

J is TRBJ1-1 and V is TRBV6-1; 9 bases map to TRBD1. Trimming removed 5 bases from V and 3 bases from J; junction bases left unmatched: 7. Germline CDR1 reads MNHNS; CDR2 reads SASEGT. The CDR3 runs to 15 residues. The CDR3, as DNA: TGTGCCAGCAGTCGGGACAGGGTCTCGGACACTGAAGCTTTCTTT. Protein: CASSRDRVSDTEAFF.

V is TRBV18 and J is TRBJ2-7; unclear D gene. Trimming removed 2 bases at V and 3 bases at J, with 14 bases between. The CDR3 loop spans 15 amino acids. The germline V gene has CDR1 KGHSH and CDR2 LQKENI. CDR3 sequence: CASSPSYDVHYEQYF. The CDR3, as DNA: TGTGCCAGCTCACCAAGTTATGACGTCCACTACGAGCAGTACTTC.

The rearrangement links TRBV11-3 to TRBJ2-7; no reliable D call. Germline assignment: CDR1 SGHNT and CDR2 YENEEA. There are 13 residues in the CDR3. Trimming took 5 bases from V and 3 from J, leaving 11 bases between them. CDR3 protein: CASSPGTRYEQYF. Here the CDR3 DNA reads TGTGCCAGCAGCCCGGGCACTCGCTACGAGCAGTACTTC.

This chain connects TRBV5-6 to TRBJ2-2; D is perhaps TRBD1 (6 bases). Germline CDR1 is SGHDT and CDR2 is YYEEEE. V was cut by 1 base and J by 3 bases, with 13 bases left in between. The CDR3 sequence is 16 residues long. CDR3 sequence (DNA): TGTGCCAGCAGCTTGTATACTGGACAGCACACCGGGGAGCTGTTTTTT. Its protein product is CASSLYTGQHTGELFF.

The genes are TRBV5-6 and TRBJ2-3; D uncertain. V lost 0 bases and J lost 0, with 8 bases in between. Germline V gives CDR1 SGHDT, CDR2 YYEEEE. CDR3 length: 15 amino acids. CDR3 sequence reads: CASSLGRWSTDTQYF. CDR3 sequence (DNA): TGTGCCAGCAGCTTGGGGCGGTGGAGCACAGATACGCAGTATTTT. Using reference TRBV5-6 and TRBJ2-3 for the parts outside the CDR3, the full variable domain is DAGVTQSPTHLIKTRGQQVTLRCSPKSGHDTVSWYQQALGQGPQFIFQYYEEEERQRGNFPDRFSGHQFPNYSSELNVNALLLGDSALYLCASSLGRWSTDTQYFGPGTRLTVL.

This chain connects TRBV21-1 to TRBJ2-5; the table assigns TRBD1, which was not confirmed against the DNA. TRBV21-1 is described as a pseudogene. The CDR3 covers 17 residues. The CDR3 sequence: CASSGSLGTESQETQYF. In DNA, the CDR3 is TGTGCCAGCAGCGGAAGCCTAGGGACAGAATCCCAAGAGACCCAGTACTTC.

The rearrangement uses TRBV6-5 and TRBJ1-2; 7 bases are shared with TRBD1. J was trimmed by 6 bases and V by 0 bases; bases with no gene match: 4. Germline V gene sequence: CDR1 MNHEY, CDR2 SVGAGI. The CDR3 extends over 14 amino acids. The CDR3 bases are TGTGCCAGCAGTTACTCGACAGGGCGGGATGGCTACACCTTC. It specifies CASSYSTGRDGYTF.

V and J are TRBV30 and TRBJ2-1; 9 bases are shared with TRBD2. V lost 0 bases and J lost 9; bases outside the gene matches: 3. There are 13 residues in the CDR3. Germline V CDR1 and CDR2: GTSNPN, SVGIG (reference sequence). As DNA, the CDR3 is TGTGCCTGGAGTGTGCAGCGGGAGGCTGAGCAGTTCTTC. Amino acid sequence: CAWSVQREAEQFF.

The CDR3 DNA reads TGTGCCAGCAGTTCTGGGGTCACCGGGGAGCTGTTTTTT. Amino acids: CASSSGVTGELFF. J is TRBJ2-2 and V is TRBV6-4; D is undetermined. This CDR3 has 13 amino acids. Germline V CDR1 and CDR2: MRHNA, SNTAGT. Trimming took off 5 bases at V and 4 bases at J, with 8 bases between the two ends.